This passage covers 20 T cell receptor beta chains from one sample sequenced in a study of beta chain features in type 1 diabetes. Expressed TCRB transcripts were sequenced, since all the RNA that had been isolated was reverse transcribed. The assay was immunoSEQ multiplex PCR, and TCRdb's table has in-frame clones only and misses some. The sample consists of under 800,000 clones, about 14% of them appearing once. Sequencing used naive CD4+ T cells from blood. All receptors come from a man aged 18 to 29 in good health.

There are a few counts of this clone. The V and J genes are TRBV25-1 and TRBJ2-7, with TRBD1 matching 7 bases. V trimming: 4 bases; J trimming: 2 bases; junction bases outside the gene matches: 5. Germline V gives CDR1 MGHDK, CDR2 SYGVNS. The length of the CDR3 is 14 residues. DNA of the CDR3: TGTGCCAGCAGTGCCCGGGACAGAACCTACGAGCAGTACTTC. Protein: CASSARDRTYEQYF.

This clone was found a few times. The chain couples TRBV7-9 to TRBJ1-1; TRBD1 matches at 7 bases. The CDR3 is 13 amino acids. In germline, CDR1 is SEHNR, CDR2 FQNEAQ (reference sequence). Germline trimming cut 6 bases from V and 8 bases from J; bases unmatched to any gene: 9. The CDR3: CASRLARGQEAFF. The CDR3 DNA reads TGTGCCAGCAGGCTCGCGAGGGGGCAGGAAGCTTTCTTT.

The rearrangement joins TRBV6-4 to TRBJ2-7; D is possibly TRBD1 (6 bases). This CDR3 contains 14 residues. The V gene lost 6 bases and the J gene lost 0 bases, with 12 bases spanning the gap. CDR1 and CDR2 (germline): MRHNA, SNTAGT. The CDR3 bases are TGTGCCAGCAGCGAAGACAGGAGCTCCTACGAGCAGTACTTC. Its translation is CASSEDRSSYEQYF.

The chain recombines TRBV5-6 with TRBJ2-3; D perhaps matches TRBD1 (6 bases). Germline CDR1 SGHDT, CDR2 YYEEEE. V dropped 2 bases and J dropped 6 bases, with 19 bases sitting between them. This CDR3 contains 16 residues. The CDR3 protein is CASSLRLRQERDTQYF. CDR3 bases: TGTGCCAGCAGCTTAAGGCTTCGACAGGAGAGGGATACGCAGTATTTT.

The chain has TRBV9 and TRBJ2-4, with 16 bases matching TRBD2. V was pared by 0 bases and J by 6 bases, with 9 bases of the junction left unmatched. Germline V gene lookup returns CDR1 SGDLS and CDR2 YYNGEE. The CDR3 loop spans 19 amino acids. CDR3 nucleotides: TGTGCCAGCAGCGTAGCCCCCCCGGGACTAGCGGGAGGGCCAAACATTCAGTACTTC. It is translated as CASSVAPPGLAGGPNIQYF.

This clone turned up a few times. V and J are TRBV6-6 and TRBJ1-4, with a weak D call TRBD1 (6 bases). CDR3 length: 13 amino acids. CDR1 MNHNY and CDR2 SVGAGI come from the germline V gene (reference sequence). V lost 6 bases and J lost 8, with 13 bases in between. Written as DNA, the CDR3 is TGTGCCAGCAGACGGGACATCCAAGAAAAACTGTTTTTT. It codes for CASRRDIQEKLFF.

The gene calls are TRBV27 and TRBJ2-5; possible D gene TRBD2, 6 bases. V dropped 2 bases and J dropped 4 bases, with 14 bases sitting between them. The CDR3 has 15 amino acids. Germline lookup yields CDR1 MNHEY and CDR2 SMNVEV (reference sequence). CDR3 DNA sequence: TGTGCCAGCAGTTTAAGTGGGGGGTCGGTAGAGACCCAGTACTTC. It yields the protein CASSLSGGSVETQYF.

Regarding this clone: Other DNA sequences of this sample code for an identical CDR3. The J gene is TRBJ1-3, the V gene TRBV7-2, with D uncertain. Trimming stripped 0 bases from V and 2 bases from J, with 5 bases between. This CDR3 has 14 residues. Germline V gene lookup returns CDR1 SGHTA and CDR2 FQGNSA. CDR3 coding DNA: TGTGCCAGCAGCTTAGCTAGGGCTGGAAACACCATATATTTT. It specifies CASSLARAGNTIYF.

This clone was seen a few times. The rearrangement joins TRBV6-6 to TRBJ2-7; possibly TRBD2 for D (5 bases). From germline, CDR1 is MNHNY and CDR2 SVGAGI (reference sequence). Trimming cost V 3 bases and J 4 bases, with 7 bases left between them. The length of the CDR3 is 12 residues. For the CDR3, the DNA is TGTGCCAGCAGTTATCCGGGATACGAGCAGTACTTC. As protein: CASSYPGYEQYF.

The J gene is TRBJ2-1, the V gene TRBV4-3, with 12 bases that match TRBD1. The CDR3 spans 16 residues. Germline V gene lookup returns CDR1 LGHNA and CDR2 YSLEER. J lost 8 bases, V lost 4 bases, and 9 bases had no gene match. DNA of the CDR3: TGCGCCAGCAGCCTCGTCGGGACAGGGGGCGGTTATGAGCAGTTCTTC. It yields the protein CASSLVGTGGGYEQFF.

The chain couples TRBV6-6 to TRBJ2-1; D not resolved. Trimming took 6 bases from V and 7 from J, leaving 10 bases between them. The CDR3 totals 12 residues. Germline V gene sequence: CDR1 MNHNY, CDR2 SVGAGI (reference sequence). The CDR3 is CASRPLGNEQFF. CDR3 DNA: TGTGCCAGCAGACCGCTAGGGAATGAGCAGTTCTTC.

The chain links TRBV25-1 to TRBJ2-5; 10 nucleotides match TRBD2. CDR3 size: 17 residues. Germline V gene lookup returns CDR1 MGHDK and CDR2 SYGVNS. After removal of 3 bases from V and 2 bases from J, the junction contained 9 bases not matched to a gene. The DNA for the CDR3 is TGTGCCAGCAGTGATCTGACTAGCGGGTCGGTACAAGAGACCCAGTACTTC. Translated: CASSDLTSGSVQETQYF.

V usage is TRBV5-6 and J usage is TRBJ1-6; D gene unclear. The CDR3 has 14 amino acids. V was clipped by 4 bases and J by 13 bases, with 18 bases between them. CDR1 is SGHDT and CDR2 is YYEEEE in the germline V gene. The CDR3 sequence is CASSPVGSPTPLHF. CDR3 nucleotide sequence: TGTGCCAGCAGCCCGGTAGGGTCCCCGACGCCCCTCCACTTT.

There are a few counts of this clone. J is TRBJ2-3 and V is TRBV9; D is uncertain. Between the trimmed V and J ends, which lost 4 bases and 2 bases, there was a span of 14 bases. CDR3 size: 15 residues. The germline CDR1 and CDR2 sequences are SGDLS and YYNGEE. For the CDR3, the DNA is TGTGCCAGCAGCCCTACGAGAGGAGTCACAGATACGCAGTATTTT. Encoded protein: CASSPTRGVTDTQYF.

This clone was seen more than once but under ten times. This rearrangement joins TRBV27 to TRBJ1-5; 8 bases are shared with TRBD1. There are 15 residues in the CDR3. Germline loops: CDR1 MNHEY, CDR2 SMNVEV (reference sequence). Germline trimming cut 6 bases from V and 4 bases from J; bases unmatched to any gene: 8. CDR3 bases: TGTGCCAGCAGCCCGGACAGGGTTGTAAATCAGCCCCAGCATTTT. Translating gives CASSPDRVVNQPQHF.

The chain is built from TRBV28 and TRBJ2-2; D call uncertain. Between the trimmed V and J ends, which lost 5 bases and 1 base, there was a span of 5 bases. CDR3 length equals 13 residues. Germline values: CDR1 MDHEN, CDR2 SYDVKM. CDR3: CASSKWNTGELFF. CDR3 bases: TGTGCCAGCAGTAAATGGAACACCGGGGAGCTGTTTTTT. Filled out from reference TRBV28 and TRBJ2-2, the complete variable domain reads DVKVTQSSRYLVKRTGEKVFLECVQDMDHENMFWYRQDPGLGLRLIYFSYDVKMKEKGDIPEGYSVSREKKERFSLILESASTNQTSMYLCASSKWNTGELFFGEGSRLTVL.

The chain uses TRBV5-6 and TRBJ1-3; D not certain. CDR3 length: 12 amino acids. CDR1 and CDR2 (germline): SGHDT, YYEEEE. Deletions cut 5 bases from V and 0 bases from J, with 3 bases between. CDR3 sequence reads: CASSLSGNTIYF. The CDR3 nucleotides are TGTGCCAGCAGTCTCTCTGGAAACACCATATATTTT.

The chain employs TRBV6-6 and TRBJ2-3; 9 positions match TRBD2. Looked up from germline, CDR1 is MNHNY and CDR2 is SVGAGI (reference sequence). The CDR3 spans 16 residues. Trimming removed 6 bases from V and 0 bases from J; junction bases left unmatched: 7. DNA of the CDR3: TGTGCCAGCAGCACCCGACTAGCGGCTAGCACAGATACGCAGTATTTT. Its translation: CASSTRLAASTDTQYF.

CDR3 sequence: CASSIDWGNPQPQHF. The CDR3 region has the DNA TGTGCCAGTAGTATAGATTGGGGGAATCCGCAGCCCCAGCATTTT. The chain has TRBV19 and TRBJ1-5, with D possibly TRBD1 on 5 matching bases. The germline V and J ends were trimmed by 0 bases and 7 bases, with 13 bases remaining between them. The V gene's germline CDR1 is LNHDA and CDR2 SQIVND (reference sequence). This CDR3 region has 15 residues.

This clone was counted a few times. The chain links TRBV6-6 to TRBJ1-3, with no clear D. The V and J ends lost 1 base and 3 bases respectively, with 13 bases between them. CDR3 size: 16 residues. Germline CDR1 reads MNHNY; CDR2 reads SVGAGI (reference sequence). As DNA, the CDR3 is TGTGCCAGCAGTTACTTTTCCTGGACCGATGGAAACACCATATATTTT. The encoded protein is CASSYFSWTDGNTIYF.